This T cell receptor beta chain was recovered during a study of blood T cell repertoires in COVID-19. About the study: In each case, the material was cDNA or gDNA derived from T cells, B-cell-depleted T cells, or PBMCs.

Those who participated ranged in age from about 18 to 89 years and resided in 20 to 30 US areas. Authors' processing steps: Reference gene primer amplification gave estimated nucleated cell counts. Generated by immunoSEQ multiplex PCR, the TCRdb table keeps only in-frame clones and is missing some. The DNA gave D and trimming, while V, J and clone size come from that table. The sample has some 200,000 clones, approximately 90% seen once. This CDR3 comprises 13 residues. Germline V CDR1 and CDR2: SEHNR, FQNEAQ (reference sequence). Trimming removed 3 bases at V and 2 bases at J, with 7 bases between. This clone was seen a single time.

What was sequenced was PBMCs or T cells enriched from blood (not recorded which). This sequence originates from a man aged 18 to 29 with acute COVID-19. This chain uses TRBV7-9 with TRBJ1-1, with D uncertain. Here the CDR3 DNA reads TGTGCCAGCAGCTTCCAGGTTAACACTGAAGCTTTCTTT. It yields the protein CASSFQVNTEAFF. The entire variable domain, with the rest obtained from reference TRBV7-9 and TRBJ1-1, is as follows: DTGVSQNPRHKITKRGQNVTFRCDPISEHNRLYWYRQTLGQGPEFLTYFQNEAQLEKSRLLSDRFSAERPKGSFSTLEIQRTEQGDSAMYLCASSFQVNTEAFFGQGTRLTVV.